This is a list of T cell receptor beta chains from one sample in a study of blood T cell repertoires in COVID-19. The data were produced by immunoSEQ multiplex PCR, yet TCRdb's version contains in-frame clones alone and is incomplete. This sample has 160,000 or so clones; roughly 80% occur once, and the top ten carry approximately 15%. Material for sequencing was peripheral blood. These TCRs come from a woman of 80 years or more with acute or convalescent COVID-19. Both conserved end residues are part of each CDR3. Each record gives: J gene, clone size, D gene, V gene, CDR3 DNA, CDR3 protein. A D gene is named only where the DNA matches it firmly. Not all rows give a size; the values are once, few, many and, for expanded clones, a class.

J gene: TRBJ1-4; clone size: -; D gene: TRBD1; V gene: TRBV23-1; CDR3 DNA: TGCGCCAGCTTACAGGGGGTTTCCTTCGAAAAACTGTTTTTT; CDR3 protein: CASLQGVSFEKLFF
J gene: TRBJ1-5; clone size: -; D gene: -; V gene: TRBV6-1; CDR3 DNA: TGTGCCAGCAGTGAACAGCTGACAGCCAGACAGCCCCAGCATTTT; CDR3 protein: CASSEQLTARQPQHF
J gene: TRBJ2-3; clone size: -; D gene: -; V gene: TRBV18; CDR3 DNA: TGTGCCAGCTCAGAAGCTAGCACAGATACGCAGTATTTT; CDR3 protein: CASSEASTDTQYF
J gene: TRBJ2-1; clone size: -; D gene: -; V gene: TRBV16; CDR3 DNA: TGTGCCAGCAGCCAGCAGTACAATGAGCAGTTCTTC; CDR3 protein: CASSQQYNEQFF
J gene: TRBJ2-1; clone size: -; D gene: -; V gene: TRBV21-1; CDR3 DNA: TGTGCCAGCGTGGAAAGGACAGGCTCCTACAATGAGCAGTTCTTC; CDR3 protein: CASVERTGSYNEQFF
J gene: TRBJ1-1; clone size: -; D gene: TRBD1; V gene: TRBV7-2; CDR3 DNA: TGTGCCAGCAGCTTTAGGTGGACAGGGGGAAACACTGAAGCTTTCTTT; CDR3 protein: CASSFRWTGGNTEAFF
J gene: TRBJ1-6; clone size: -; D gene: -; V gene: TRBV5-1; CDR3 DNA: TGCGCCAGTCGGGTGACAGGTCCTAATTCACCCCTCCACTTT; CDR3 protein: CASRVTGPNSPLHF
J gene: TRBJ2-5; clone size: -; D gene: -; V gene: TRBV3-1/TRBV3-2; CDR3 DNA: TGTGCCAGCAGCCAAGGGGGCGGGACCCAGTACTTC; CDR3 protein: CASSQGGGTQYF
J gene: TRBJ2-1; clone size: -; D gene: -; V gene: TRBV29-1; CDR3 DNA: TGCAGCGTTGAAGGCGGGACAGATCGTTACAATGAGCAGTTCTTC; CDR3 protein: CSVEGGTDRYNEQFF
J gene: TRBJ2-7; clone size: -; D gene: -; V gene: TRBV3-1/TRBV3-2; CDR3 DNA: TGTGCCAGCAGCTCGGGGGCCTACGAGCAGTACTTC; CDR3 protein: CASSSGAYEQYF
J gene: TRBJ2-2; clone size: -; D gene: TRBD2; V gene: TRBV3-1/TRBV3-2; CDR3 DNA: TGTGCCAGCAGCTCTAGCGGGGCCGGGGAGCTGTTTTTT; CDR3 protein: CASSSSGAGELFF
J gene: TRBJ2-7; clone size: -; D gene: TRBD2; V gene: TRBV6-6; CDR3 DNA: TGTGCCAGCATGACTAGCGGGGTTTACGAGCAGTACTTC; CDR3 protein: CASMTSGVYEQYF
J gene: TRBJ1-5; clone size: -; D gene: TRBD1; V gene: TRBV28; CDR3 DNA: TGTGCCACCCTTCAACAGGGGGCAAGCAATCAGCCCCAGCATTTT; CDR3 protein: CATLQQGASNQPQHF
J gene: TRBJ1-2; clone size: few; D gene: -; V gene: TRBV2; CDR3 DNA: TGTGCCAGAACCATCAAAGCGGGCAGTACTAACTATGGCTACACCTTC; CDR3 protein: CARTIKAGSTNYGYTF
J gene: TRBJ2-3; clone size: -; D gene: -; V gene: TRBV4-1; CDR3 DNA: TGCGCCAGCAGCGGAGGGGGCAGGGGAGATACGCAGTATTTT; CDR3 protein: CASSGGGRGDTQYF
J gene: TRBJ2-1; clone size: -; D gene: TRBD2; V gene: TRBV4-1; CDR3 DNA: TGCGCCAGCAGCCAAGAAGGTAGCGGGAGCTCCTACAATGAGCAGTTCTTC; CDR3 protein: CASSQEGSGSSYNEQFF
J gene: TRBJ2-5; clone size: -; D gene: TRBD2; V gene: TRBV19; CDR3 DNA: TGTGCCAGTAGTCAGCGGGGAAGGGAAGAGACCCAGTACTTC; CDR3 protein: CASSQRGREETQYF
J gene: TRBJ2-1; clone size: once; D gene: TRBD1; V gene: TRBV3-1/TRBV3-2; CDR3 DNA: TGTGCCAGCAGTCTTAGTGGGACAGGCAACAATGAGCAGTTCTTC; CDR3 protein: CASSLSGTGNNEQFF
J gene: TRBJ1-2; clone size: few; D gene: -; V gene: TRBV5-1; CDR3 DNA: TGCGCCAGCAGCTTGTTGCTCAGGACCGTCATGGGGAGCTATGGCTACACCTTC; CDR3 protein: CASSLLLRTVMGSYGYTF
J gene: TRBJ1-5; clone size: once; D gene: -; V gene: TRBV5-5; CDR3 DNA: TGTGCCAGCAGCTTGGTTAAGGGGAGGGGTCAGCCCCAGCATTTT; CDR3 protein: CASSLVKGRGQPQHF
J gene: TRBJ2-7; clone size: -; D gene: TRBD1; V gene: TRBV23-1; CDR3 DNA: TGCGCCAGCAGTCAATCGCCCCGCCTGGACAGGACCCAGGGATCCTACGAGCAGTACTTC; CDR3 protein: CASSQSPRLDRTQGSYEQYF
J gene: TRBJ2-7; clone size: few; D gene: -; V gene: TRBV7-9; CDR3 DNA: TGTGCCAGCAGCTTCCCATCATCCTACGAGCAGTACTTC; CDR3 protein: CASSFPSSYEQYF
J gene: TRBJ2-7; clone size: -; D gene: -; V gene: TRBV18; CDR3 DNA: TGTGCCAGCTCACCAGGACAGCCCTACGAGCAGTACTTC; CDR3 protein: CASSPGQPYEQYF
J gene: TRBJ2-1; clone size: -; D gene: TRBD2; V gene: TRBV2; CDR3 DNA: TGTGCCAGCAGTGAAGGGCCTAGCGGGGGGGCGGGTGAGCAGTTCTTC; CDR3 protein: CASSEGPSGGAGEQFF
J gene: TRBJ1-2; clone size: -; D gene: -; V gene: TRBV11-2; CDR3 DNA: TGTGCCAGCAGCTTATGGCAGGGTGGTGGCTACACCTTC; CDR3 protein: CASSLWQGGGYTF
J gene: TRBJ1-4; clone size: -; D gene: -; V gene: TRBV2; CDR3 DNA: TGTGCCAGCAGTGAATATCACCAGGATTCAACTAATGAAAAACTGTTTTTT; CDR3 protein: CASSEYHQDSTNEKLFF
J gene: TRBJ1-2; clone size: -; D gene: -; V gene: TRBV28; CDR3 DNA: TGTGCCAGCAGTTTTGGGACTTCTAACTATGGCTACACCTTC; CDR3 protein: CASSFGTSNYGYTF
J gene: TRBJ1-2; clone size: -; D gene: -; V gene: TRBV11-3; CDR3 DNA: TGTGCCAGCAGCTTAAAGTCAGTCCTCAGTGGCTACACCTTC; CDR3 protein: CASSLKSVLSGYTF
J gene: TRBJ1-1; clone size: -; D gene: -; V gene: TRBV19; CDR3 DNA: TGTGCCAGTAGTAGCGGGAGGGACAACACTGAAGCTTTCTTT; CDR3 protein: CASSSGRDNTEAFF
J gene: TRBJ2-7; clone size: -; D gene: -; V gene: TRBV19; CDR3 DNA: TGTGCCAGTAGGAGGACAGCAACTTCATCCTACGAGCAGTACTTC; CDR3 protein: CASRRTATSSYEQYF
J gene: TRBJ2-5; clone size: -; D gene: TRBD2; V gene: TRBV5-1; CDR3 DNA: TGCGCCAGCAGCTCTAGCGGGCCGGAGACCCAGTACTTC; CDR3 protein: CASSSSGPETQYF
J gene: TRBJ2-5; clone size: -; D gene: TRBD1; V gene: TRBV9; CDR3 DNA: TGTGCCAGCTCCCAGGGACAGGGCCCAGAGACCCAGTACTTC; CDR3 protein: CASSQGQGPETQYF
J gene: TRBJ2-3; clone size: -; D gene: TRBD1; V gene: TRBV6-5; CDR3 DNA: TGTGCCAGCAGCCCCTGGGACAGGGGTGCAGATACGCAGTATTTT; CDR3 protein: CASSPWDRGADTQYF
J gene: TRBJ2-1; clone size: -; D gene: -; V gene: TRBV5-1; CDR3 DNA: TGCGCCAGCAGCCCCGGCGGGCGTAACAATGAGCAGTTCTTC; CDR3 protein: CASSPGGRNNEQFF
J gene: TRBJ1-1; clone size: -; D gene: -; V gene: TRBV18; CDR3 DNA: TGTGCCAGCTCACAGACACAGAACACTGAAGCTTTCTTT; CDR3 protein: CASSQTQNTEAFF
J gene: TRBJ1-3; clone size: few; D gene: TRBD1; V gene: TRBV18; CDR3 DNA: TGTGCCAGCTCACCCCCCGGGACAGGAGGAAACACCATATATTTT; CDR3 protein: CASSPPGTGGNTIYF
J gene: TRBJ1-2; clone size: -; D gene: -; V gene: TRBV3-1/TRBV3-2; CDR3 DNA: TGTGCCAGCAGCCAAGCAGGCGCCCGGGGCTATGGCTACACCTTC; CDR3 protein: CASSQAGARGYGYTF
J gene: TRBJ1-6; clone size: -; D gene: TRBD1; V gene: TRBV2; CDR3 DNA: TGTGCCAGCAGAGGACGGACAGGGGAAAATTCACCCCTCCACTTT; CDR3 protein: CASRGRTGENSPLHF
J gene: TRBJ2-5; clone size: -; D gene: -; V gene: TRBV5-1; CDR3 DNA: TGCGCCAGCAGCTTGGAATTCGGGATTCAACAGACCCAGTACTTC; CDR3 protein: CASSLEFGIQQTQYF
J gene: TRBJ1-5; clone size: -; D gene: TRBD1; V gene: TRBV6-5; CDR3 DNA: TGTGCCAGCAGTAGCAGGGGGGTTAAGGGAGAGCCCCAGCATTTT; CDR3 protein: CASSSRGVKGEPQHF
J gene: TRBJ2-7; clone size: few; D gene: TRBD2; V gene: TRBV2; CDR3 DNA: TGTGCCAGCAAAAAACTAGCGGGACTCTACGAGCAGTACTTC; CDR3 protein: CASKKLAGLYEQYF
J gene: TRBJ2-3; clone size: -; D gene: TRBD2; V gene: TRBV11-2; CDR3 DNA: TGTGCCAGCAGACAGCGGGGGAGCACAGATACGCAGTATTTT; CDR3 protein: CASRQRGSTDTQYF
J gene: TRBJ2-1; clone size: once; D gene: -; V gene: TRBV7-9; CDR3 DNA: TGTGCCAGCAGCCCCCAGGGATATGAGCAGTTCTTC; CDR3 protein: CASSPQGYEQFF
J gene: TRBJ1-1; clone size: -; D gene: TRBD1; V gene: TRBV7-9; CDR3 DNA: TGTGCCAGCAGCTACAGGACAGGAACGAACACTGAAGCTTTCTTT; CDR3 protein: CASSYRTGTNTEAFF
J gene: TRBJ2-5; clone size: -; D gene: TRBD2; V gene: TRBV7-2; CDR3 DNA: TGTGCCAGCAGCTTAGCGTACGCGGGAGATGGTGAGACCCAGTACTTC; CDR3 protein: CASSLAYAGDGETQYF
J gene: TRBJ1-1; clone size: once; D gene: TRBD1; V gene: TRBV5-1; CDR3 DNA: TGCGCCAGCAGCGGACAGGGTTCGAACACTGAAGCTTTCTTT; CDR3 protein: CASSGQGSNTEAFF
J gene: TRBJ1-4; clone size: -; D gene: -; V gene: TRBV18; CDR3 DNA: TGTGCCAGCTCACCCCCGTCTCGTGAAAAACTGTTTTTT; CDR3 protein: CASSPPSREKLFF
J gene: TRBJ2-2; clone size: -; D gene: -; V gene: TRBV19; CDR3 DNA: TGTGCCAGTAGTAGGCCCCCAGGGGCTGACACCGGGGAGCTGTTTTTT; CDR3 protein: CASSRPPGADTGELFF
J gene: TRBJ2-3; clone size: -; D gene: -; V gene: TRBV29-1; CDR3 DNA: TGCAGCGTACAGTTTTATGATACGCAGTATTTT; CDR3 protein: CSVQFYDTQYF
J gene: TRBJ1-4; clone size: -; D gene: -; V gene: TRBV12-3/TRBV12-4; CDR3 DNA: TGTGCCAGCAGGCGACAGGACAAACTGTTTTTT; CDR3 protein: CASRRQDKLFF
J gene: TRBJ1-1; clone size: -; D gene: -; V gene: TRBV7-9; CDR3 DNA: TGTGCCAGCAGCTTATCGCCGGGGAACACTGAAGCTTTCTTT; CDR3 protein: CASSLSPGNTEAFF
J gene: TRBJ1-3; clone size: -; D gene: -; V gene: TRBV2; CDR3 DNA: TGTGCCAGCAGTGTGGACAGCCGAGGAAACACCATATATTTT; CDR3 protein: CASSVDSRGNTIYF
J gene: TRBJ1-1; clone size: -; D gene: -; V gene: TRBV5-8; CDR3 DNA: TGTGCCAGCAGCTTATATAGGACAGTAATGAACACTGAAGCTTTCTTT; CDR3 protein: CASSLYRTVMNTEAFF
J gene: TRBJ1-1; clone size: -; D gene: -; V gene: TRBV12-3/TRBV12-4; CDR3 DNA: TGTGCCAGCAGCACCACTGGGGCCACTGAAGCTTTCTTT; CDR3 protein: CASSTTGATEAFF
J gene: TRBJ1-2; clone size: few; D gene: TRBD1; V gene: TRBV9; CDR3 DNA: TGTGCCAGCAGCCCGGACAGGATTAACTATGGCTACACCTTC; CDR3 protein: CASSPDRINYGYTF
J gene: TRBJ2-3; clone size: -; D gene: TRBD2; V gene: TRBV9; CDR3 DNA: TGTGCCAGCAGCGTAGGGCGCGCGGGAGGCACAGATACGCAGTATTTT; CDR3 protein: CASSVGRAGGTDTQYF
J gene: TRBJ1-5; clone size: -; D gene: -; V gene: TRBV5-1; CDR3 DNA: TGCGCCAGCAGCCCCGGGGGACTGGAGCAGCCCCAGCATTTT; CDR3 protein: CASSPGGLEQPQHF